This T cell receptor (beta chain) came from a study of Ad26.COV2.S vaccination and SARS-CoV-2 variants. Study-wide results and caveats: Vaccine and placebo recipients had similar non-spike TCR breadth. Vaccinees displayed broader spike-specific TCR repertoires than placebo recipients.

Comments on this clone: Its specificity is not known.

Germline V gene sequence: CDR1 MDHEN, CDR2 SYDVKM. The V gene lost 3 bases and the J gene lost 4 bases, with 15 bases spanning the gap. The CDR3 length is 16 residues. Assay: immunoSEQ multiplex PCR; the TCRdb copy retains only in-frame clones and omits some. The sample contains about 350,000 clones, 75% to 90% of which appear only once. The treatment is: roughly 20 received Ad26.COV2.S at low or high dose, single or two shots; about five received placebo; per-sample allocation not given. Sample collection was performed on day 63 after the first vaccine or placebo injection. It was an adult aged 18-55 years in Boston who was the donor.

Sequences were derived from peripheral blood, sampled in a trial of Ad26.COV2.S vaccine versus placebo. The chain has TRBV28 and TRBJ2-2; a possible D gene is TRBD1 (5 bases). This sequence originates from a person between 18 and 65 years old who received the Ad26.COV2.S COVID-19 vaccine or a placebo. The CDR3 sequence is CASSFFGLRGTGELFF. For the CDR3, the DNA is TGTGCCAGCAGTTTCTTCGGGCTTAGGGGCACCGGGGAGCTGTTTTTT.